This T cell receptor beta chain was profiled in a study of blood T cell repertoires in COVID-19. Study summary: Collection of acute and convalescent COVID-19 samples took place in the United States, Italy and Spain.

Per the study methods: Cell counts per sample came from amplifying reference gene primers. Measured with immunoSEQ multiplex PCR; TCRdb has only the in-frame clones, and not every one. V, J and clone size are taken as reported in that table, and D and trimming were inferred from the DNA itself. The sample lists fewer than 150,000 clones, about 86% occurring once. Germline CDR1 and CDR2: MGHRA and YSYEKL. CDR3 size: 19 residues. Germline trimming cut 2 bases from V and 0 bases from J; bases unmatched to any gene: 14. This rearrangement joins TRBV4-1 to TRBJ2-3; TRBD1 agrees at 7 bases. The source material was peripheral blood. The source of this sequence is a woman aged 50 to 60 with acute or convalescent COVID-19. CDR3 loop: CASSQFRVGDSSSTDTQYF. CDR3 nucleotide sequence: TGCGCCAGCAGCCAATTTAGAGTAGGGGACAGCTCTAGCACAGATACGCAGTATTTT.